This T cell receptor (beta chain) came from a study of PD-1 blockade in classical Hodgkin lymphoma. The V and J ends lost 0 bases and 7 bases respectively, with 6 bases between them. Germline loops: CDR1 MGHRA, CDR2 YSYEKL. This CDR3 region has 12 residues. All trial patients relapsed after autologous stem cell transplantation. Notes on this clone: Its target is not known.

General study points: Only CD4+ TCR diversity, not CD8+, had risen significantly by C4D1. Partial responders and progressors had significantly lower baseline TCR diversity. There remain no defined causes for the repertoire differences, which possibly reflect disease activity or prior therapy. Relapsed/refractory patients reportedly had lower baseline diversity than newly diagnosed patients.

Clones were read by immunoSEQ multiplex PCR, and TCRdb kept only the in-frame ones, dropping some. The sample contains 39,000 or so clones, 70% to 90% of which appear only once. The sample was peripheral blood mononuclear cells (PBMCs), taken before the second cycle of nivolumab. This chain joins TRBV4-1 and TRBJ2-5, with no clear D. The origin of this receptor is a human donor with classical Hodgkin lymphoma. CDR3 sequence: CASSQEMGTQYF. CDR3 DNA: TGCGCCAGCAGCCAAGAGATGGGGACCCAGTACTTC.